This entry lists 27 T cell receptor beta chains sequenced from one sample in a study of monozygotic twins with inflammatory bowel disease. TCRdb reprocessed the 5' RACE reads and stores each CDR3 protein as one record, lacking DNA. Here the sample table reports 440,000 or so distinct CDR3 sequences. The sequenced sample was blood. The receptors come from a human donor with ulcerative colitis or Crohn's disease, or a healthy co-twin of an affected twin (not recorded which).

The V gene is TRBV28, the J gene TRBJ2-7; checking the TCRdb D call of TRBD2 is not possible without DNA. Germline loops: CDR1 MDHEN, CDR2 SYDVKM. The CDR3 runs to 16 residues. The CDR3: CASSPPVGSGRAEQYF.

CDR3 amino acids: CASSFSGTEAFF. V and J are TRBV28 and TRBJ1-1. Germline V gene lookup returns CDR1 MDHEN and CDR2 SYDVKM. This CDR3 is built from 12 residues. The complete variable domain, with remaining parts taken from reference TRBV28 and TRBJ1-1, reads DVKVTQSSRYLVKRTGEKVFLECVQDMDHENMFWYRQDPGLGLRLIYFSYDVKMKEKGDIPEGYSVSREKKERFSLILESASTNQTSMYLCASSFSGTEAFFGQGTRLTVV.

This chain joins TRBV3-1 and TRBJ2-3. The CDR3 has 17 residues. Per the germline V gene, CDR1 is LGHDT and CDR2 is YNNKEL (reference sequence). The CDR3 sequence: CASSQDQLSPSTDTQYF.

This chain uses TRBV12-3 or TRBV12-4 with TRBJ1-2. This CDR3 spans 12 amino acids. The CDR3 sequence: CASSLAGRGYTF.

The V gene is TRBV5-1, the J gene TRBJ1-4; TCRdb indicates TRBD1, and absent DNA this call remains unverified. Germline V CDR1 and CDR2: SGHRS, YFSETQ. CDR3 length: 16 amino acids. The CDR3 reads CASSLSSGRGTEKLFF.

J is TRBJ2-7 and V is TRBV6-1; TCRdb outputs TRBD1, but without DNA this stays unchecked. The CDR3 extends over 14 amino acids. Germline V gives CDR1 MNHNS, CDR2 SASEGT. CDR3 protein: CATSRTDLNYEQYF.

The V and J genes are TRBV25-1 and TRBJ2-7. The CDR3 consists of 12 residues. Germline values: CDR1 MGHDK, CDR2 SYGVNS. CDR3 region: CASATSSYEQYF.

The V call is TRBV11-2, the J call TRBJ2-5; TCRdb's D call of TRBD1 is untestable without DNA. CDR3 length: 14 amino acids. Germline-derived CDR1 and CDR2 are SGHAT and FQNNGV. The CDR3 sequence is CASSPLEGRETQYF.

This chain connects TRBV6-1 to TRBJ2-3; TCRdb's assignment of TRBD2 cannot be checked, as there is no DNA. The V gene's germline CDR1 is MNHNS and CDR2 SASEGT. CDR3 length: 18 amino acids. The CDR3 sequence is CASSRFSTSGGNTDTQYF.

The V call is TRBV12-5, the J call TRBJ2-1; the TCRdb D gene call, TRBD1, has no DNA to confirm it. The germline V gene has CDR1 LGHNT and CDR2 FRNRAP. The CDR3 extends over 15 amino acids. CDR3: CASGMDRGYSNEQFF.

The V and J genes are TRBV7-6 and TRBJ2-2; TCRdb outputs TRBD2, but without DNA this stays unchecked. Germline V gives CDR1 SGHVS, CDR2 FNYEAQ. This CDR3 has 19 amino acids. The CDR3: CASTYWTSGVLANTGELFF.

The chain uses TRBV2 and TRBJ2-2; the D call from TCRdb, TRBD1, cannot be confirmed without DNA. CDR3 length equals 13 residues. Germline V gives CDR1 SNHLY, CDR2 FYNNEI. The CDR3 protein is CATGQGRTGELFF.

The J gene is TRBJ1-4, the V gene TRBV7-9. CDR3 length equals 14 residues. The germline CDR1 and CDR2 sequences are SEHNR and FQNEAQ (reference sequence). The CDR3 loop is CASSLLGVNEKLFF. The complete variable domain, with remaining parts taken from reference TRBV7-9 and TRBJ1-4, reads DTGVSQNPRHKITKRGQNVTFRCDPISEHNRLYWYRQTLGQGPEFLTYFQNEAQLEKSRLLSDRFSAERPKGSFSTLEIQRTEQGDSAMYLCASSLLGVNEKLFFGSGTQLSVL.

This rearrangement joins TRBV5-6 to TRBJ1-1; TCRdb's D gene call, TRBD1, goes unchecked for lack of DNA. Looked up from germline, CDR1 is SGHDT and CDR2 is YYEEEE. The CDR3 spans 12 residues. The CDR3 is CASSTGAGLAFF. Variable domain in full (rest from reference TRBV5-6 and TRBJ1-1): DAGVTQSPTHLIKTRGQQVTLRCSPKSGHDTVSWYQQALGQGPQFIFQYYEEEERQRGNFPDRFSGHQFPNYSSELNVNALLLGDSALYLCASSTGAGLAFFGQGTRLTVV.

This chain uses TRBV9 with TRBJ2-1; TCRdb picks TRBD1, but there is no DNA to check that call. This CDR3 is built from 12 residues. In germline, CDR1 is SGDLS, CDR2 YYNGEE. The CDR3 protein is CASTTGVNEQFF.

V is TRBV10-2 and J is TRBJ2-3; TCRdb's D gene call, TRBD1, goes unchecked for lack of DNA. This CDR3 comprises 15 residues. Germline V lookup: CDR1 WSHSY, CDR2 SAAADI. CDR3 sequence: CASMGQGAYTDTQYF.

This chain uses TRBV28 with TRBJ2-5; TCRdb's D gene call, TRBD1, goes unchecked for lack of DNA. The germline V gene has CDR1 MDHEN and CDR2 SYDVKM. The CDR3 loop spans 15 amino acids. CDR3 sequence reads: CASSFLGQTQETQYF.

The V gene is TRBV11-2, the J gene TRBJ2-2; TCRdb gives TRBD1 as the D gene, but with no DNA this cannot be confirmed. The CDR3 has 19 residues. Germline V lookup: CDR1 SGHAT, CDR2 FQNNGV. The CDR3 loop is CASSLLSAGGRIFGGELFF.

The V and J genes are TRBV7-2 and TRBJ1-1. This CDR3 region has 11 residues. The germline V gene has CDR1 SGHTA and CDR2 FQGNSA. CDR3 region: CASSSQRKAFF.

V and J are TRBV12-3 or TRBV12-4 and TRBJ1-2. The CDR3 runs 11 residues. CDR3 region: CASSNSYGYTF.

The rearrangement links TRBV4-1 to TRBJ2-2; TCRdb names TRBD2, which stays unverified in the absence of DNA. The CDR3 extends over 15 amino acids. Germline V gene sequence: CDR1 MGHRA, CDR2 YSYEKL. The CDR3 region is CASSRLAGVTGELFF.

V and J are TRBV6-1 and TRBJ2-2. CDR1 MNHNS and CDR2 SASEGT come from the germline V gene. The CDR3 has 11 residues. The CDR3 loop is CASSGVEELFF.

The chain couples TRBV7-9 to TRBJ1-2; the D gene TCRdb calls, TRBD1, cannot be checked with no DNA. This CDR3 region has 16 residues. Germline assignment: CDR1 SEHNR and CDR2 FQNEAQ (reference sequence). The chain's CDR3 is CASSLAGRGSFYGYTF. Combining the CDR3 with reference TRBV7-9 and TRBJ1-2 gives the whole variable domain DTGVSQNPRHKITKRGQNVTFRCDPISEHNRLYWYRQTLGQGPEFLTYFQNEAQLEKSRLLSDRFSAERPKGSFSTLEIQRTEQGDSAMYLCASSLAGRGSFYGYTFGSGTRLTVV.

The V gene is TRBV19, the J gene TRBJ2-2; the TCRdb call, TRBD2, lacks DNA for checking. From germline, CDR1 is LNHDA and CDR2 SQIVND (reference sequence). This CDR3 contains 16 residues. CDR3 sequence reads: CASSTISAGTGWELFF.

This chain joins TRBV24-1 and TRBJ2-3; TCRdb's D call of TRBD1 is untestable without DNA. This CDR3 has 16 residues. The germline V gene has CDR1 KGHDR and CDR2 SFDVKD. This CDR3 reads CATSDLKGKGPDTQYF.

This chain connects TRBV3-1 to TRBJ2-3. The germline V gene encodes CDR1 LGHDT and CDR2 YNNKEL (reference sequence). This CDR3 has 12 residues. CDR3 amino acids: CASSQDVNTQYF.

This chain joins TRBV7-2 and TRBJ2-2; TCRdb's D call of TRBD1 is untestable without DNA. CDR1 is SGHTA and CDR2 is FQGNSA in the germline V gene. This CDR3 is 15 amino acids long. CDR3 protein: CASSLVQGAIGELFF.